The clone carrying this TCR beta chain has only a few counts. The target antigen is unknown. The data were taken from a study of cytomegalovirus exposure and HLA in healthy donors. Study-level points and caveats: When a later analysis compared HLA-associated TCR beta chains with equally common others, the HLA-associated chains turned out to be more clonally expanded and to have lower generation probabilities.

The PCR ran on 60 Vbeta and 13 Jbeta primers. This table comes from immunoSEQ multiplex PCR, and its TCRdb copy is limited to in-frame clones, with some not included. In the table there are some 140,000 clones, more than 60% of which are singletons. The sequenced sample consisted of PBMCs. This TCR derives from a woman aged 18-29 years in good health and CMV-seronegative.

The CDR3 coding sequence is TGTGCCAGCAGCTTGGGGGTGGGAGAATTGAACTATGGCTACACCTTC. Translation: CASSLGVGELNYGYTF. The rearrangement uses TRBV5-4 and TRBJ1-2; D call uncertain. Germline V gene sequence: CDR1 SGHNT, CDR2 YYREEE (reference sequence). The CDR3 extends over 16 amino acids. Deletions cut 0 bases from V and 2 bases from J, with 14 bases between. The entire variable domain, with the rest obtained from reference TRBV5-4 and TRBJ1-2, is as follows: ETGVTQSPTHLIKTRGQQVTLRCSSQSGHNTVSWYQQALGQGPQFIFQYYREEENGRGNFPPRFSGLQFPNYSSELNVNALELDDSALYLCASSLGVGELNYGYTFGSGTRLTVV.